The clone carrying this T cell receptor (beta chain) was picked up a small number of times. What it recognizes is unknown. Germline CDR1 SGHRS, CDR2 YFSETQ. The CDR3 runs 11 residues. V was shortened by 2 bases and J by 7 bases, with 5 bases between the two germline ends. Each TCR beta cDNA library carried unique molecular identifiers. MiXCR, run by TCRdb on the PCR reads, gives a single entry per CDR3 protein. The data contain about 560,000 distinct CDR3 sequences, roughly 47% of them singletons. This sample was taken from a study of post-analysis software for immune sequencing data. Whole-study findings and limits: Roughly 5 TRBV segments occurring more often in patients than controls included TRBV5-6, TRBV5-1 and TRBV20-1.

V and J are TRBV5-1 and TRBJ2-3, with no clear D. The sequenced material came from blood. This sequence originates from a girl under 18 with multiple sclerosis. The CDR3 DNA is TGCGCCAGCAGCTTAAAGAATACGCAGTATTTT. It encodes CASSLKNTQYF.